A single sample is the source of the 14 T cell receptor beta chains below, sequenced in a study of shared clonotypes between healthy human individuals. Repertoires were generated with immunoSEQ multiplex PCR, while TCRdb's copy carries only in-frame clones and drops some. The sample includes about 100,000 clones, 60% to 70% of them seen just once. Material for sequencing was memory CD8+ T cells sorted from blood. The subset denotes: CD45RO+ cells pooled with CCR7-negative TemRA cells. The receptors were sampled from a man younger than 45 in good health.

The rearrangement links TRBV11-1 to TRBJ2-2; TRBD1 matches 9 bases. V gave up 4 bases and J gave up 7 bases; unmatched junction bases: 13. The CDR3 is made up of 17 amino acids. The germline V gene has CDR1 SGHAT and CDR2 FQDESV (reference sequence). CDR3 coding DNA: TGTGCCAGCAGCTCTACCGGCCGGACAGGGGCGGGCGGGGAGCTGTTTTTT. The encoded protein is CASSSTGRTGAGGELFF.

This clone was observed many times. The chain recombines TRBV28 with TRBJ2-7; TRBD1 aligns across 7 bases. Germline V gene sequence: CDR1 MDHEN, CDR2 SYDVKM. The length of the CDR3 is 12 residues. V shed 9 bases, J shed 2 bases, and the junction held 4 bases outside the gene matches. In DNA, the CDR3 is TGTGCCAGTGCCGGGACAGCCTACGAGCAGTACTTC. This sequence encodes CASAGTAYEQYF.

V is TRBV28 and J is TRBJ1-5; unclear D gene. V was pared by 2 bases and J by 3 bases, with 8 bases between. CDR3 length equals 14 residues. Germline CDR1 MDHEN, CDR2 SYDVKM. The CDR3 protein is CASSLRIANQPQHF. The CDR3 region has the DNA TGTGCCAGCAGTTTACGCATAGCCAATCAGCCCCAGCATTTT.

In its sample, this clone was seen once. The V and J genes are TRBV28 and TRBJ2-2, with TRBD1 matching 7 bases. Germline V CDR1 and CDR2: MDHEN, SYDVKM. V dropped 6 bases and J dropped 0; count of bases not matched to a gene: 4. The CDR3 runs to 15 residues. CDR3 in DNA: TGTGCCAGCAGAGAGACAGGGTCGAACACCGGGGAGCTGTTTTTT. Residues: CASRETGSNTGELFF.

The table lists this clone with many counts. This chain joins TRBV27 and TRBJ2-1; 14 bases agree with TRBD2. V shed 5 bases and J 7 bases; nucleotides not matched to a gene: 10. The CDR3 contains 17 residues. CDR1 is MNHEY, CDR2 SMNVEV, per germline (reference sequence). For the CDR3, the DNA is TGTGCCAGCAGTACACCTACCGGGACTAGCGGGAGTAATGAGCAGTTCTTC. Residues: CASSTPTGTSGSNEQFF.

The chain employs TRBV25-1 and TRBJ1-1; possibly TRBD1 for D (6 bases). The CDR3 covers 14 residues. V was shortened by 6 bases and J by 8 bases, with 19 bases between the two germline ends. Germline CDR1 reads MGHDK; CDR2 reads SYGVNS. As DNA, the CDR3 is TGTGCCAGCAGGCCCACCCAAGGGGGGAGAGAAGCTTTCTTT. Translated: CASRPTQGGREAFF. Full variable domain (remainder filled in from reference TRBV25-1 and TRBJ1-1): EADIYQTPRYLVIGTGKKITLECSQTMGHDKMYWYQQDPGMELHLIHYSYGVNSTEKGDLSSESTVSRIRTEHFPLTLESARPSHTSQYLCASRPTQGGREAFFGQGTRLTVV.

The CDR3, as DNA: TGCAGCGTTGAAGATCGGGAAGCGGGAAGGGATGAGCAGTTCTTC. Amino acids: CSVEDREAGRDEQFF. The chain combines TRBV29-1 with TRBJ2-1; TRBD2 matches at 7 bases. CDR1 and CDR2 (germline): SQVTM, ANQGSEA. This CDR3 has 15 residues. The junction had 10 bases not matched to a gene; V was cut back by 0 bases and J by 8 bases.

The chain couples TRBV7-9 to TRBJ1-2; the D gene is possibly TRBD1 (5 bases). Germline-derived CDR1 and CDR2 are SEHNR and FQNEAQ (reference sequence). The CDR3 sequence is 14 residues long. V dropped 1 base and J dropped 5 bases, with 11 bases sitting between them. CDR3 coding DNA: TGTGCCAGCAGCTTAGTCTGGCAGGGATATGGCTACACCTTC. It encodes CASSLVWQGYGYTF.

This chain connects TRBV19 to TRBJ1-5; D is perhaps TRBD1 (6 bases). The CDR3 extends over 17 amino acids. Germline CDR1 LNHDA, CDR2 SQIVND (reference sequence). The V end lost 10 bases, the J end lost 0 bases, and 22 bases lay between the germline ends. In DNA form, the CDR3 reads TGTGCCAACCTAGCGGTCCAAACAGGGTTTAGCAATCAGCCCCAGCATTTT. The encoded protein is CANLAVQTGFSNQPQHF.

This chain joins TRBV10-3 and TRBJ2-7, with 8 bases matching TRBD1. The CDR3 covers 13 residues. The junction had 5 bases not matched to a gene; V was cut back by 6 bases and J by 4 bases. Germline V CDR1 and CDR2: ENHRY, SYGVKD. CDR3 amino acids: CAIRGDRPYEQYF. CDR3 nucleotide sequence: TGTGCCATCAGGGGGGACAGGCCGTACGAGCAGTACTTC.

The rearrangement links TRBV11-2 to TRBJ2-2; 11 positions agree with TRBD1. J was trimmed by 6 bases and V by 10 bases; bases with no gene match: 1. Germline V gene sequence: CDR1 SGHAT, CDR2 FQNNGV. This CDR3 has 12 residues. This chain's CDR3 is CAMGQGAGELFF. DNA for the CDR3: TGTGCCATGGGACAGGGGGCCGGGGAGCTGTTTTTT.

This chain connects TRBV4-1 to TRBJ2-1, with TRBD2 matching over 13 bases. CDR1 is MGHRA and CDR2 is YSYEKL in the germline V gene. This CDR3 is 16 amino acids long. V gave up 0 bases and J gave up 7 bases; unmatched junction bases: 3. CDR3 amino acids: CASSQDGTSGMNEQFF. CDR3 DNA: TGCGCCAGCAGCCAAGATGGGACTAGCGGGATGAATGAGCAGTTCTTC.

The rearrangement links TRBV6-1 to TRBJ1-1; no clear D. Germline assignment: CDR1 MNHNS and CDR2 SASEGT. This CDR3 has 13 amino acids. With 6 bases removed from V and 0 bases from J, the gap between germline ends came to 8 bases. The CDR3 region has the DNA TGTGCCAGCAGAGCCAGGATGAACACTGAAGCTTTCTTT. As protein: CASRARMNTEAFF.

The genes are TRBV18 and TRBJ2-1; unclear D gene. Germline V CDR1 and CDR2: KGHSH, LQKENI. V shed 4 bases and J shed 9 bases, with 13 bases lying between them. The length of the CDR3 is 13 residues. The CDR3: CASSRSQETEQFF. DNA of the CDR3: TGTGCCAGCTCACGCTCACAAGAAACTGAGCAGTTCTTC.